This is a list of T cell receptor beta chains from one sample in a study of shared clonotypes between healthy human individuals. Generated by immunoSEQ multiplex PCR, the TCRdb table keeps only in-frame clones and is missing some. Counted here are approximately 340,000 clones, around 79% occurring once; the ten biggest clones make up about 10%. The sample consisted of memory CD4+ T cells sorted from blood. The receptors were gathered from a man younger than 45 in good health. CDR3s include the opening cysteine and the closing phenylalanine or tryptophan. Fields, in order: V gene, J gene, D gene, clone size, CDR3 DNA, CDR3 protein. D genes are given only for firm matches. Clone size is given for some rows only: seen once, a few or many times, or a class if the clone is expanded.

v_call: TRBV4-1; j_call: TRBJ1-5; d_call: NA; clone_size: NA; cdr3_nt: TGCGCCAGCAGCCAAGAGCCAACGCTTAGCAATCAGCCCCAGCATTTT; cdr3_aa: CASSQEPTLSNQPQHF
v_call: TRBV10-1; j_call: TRBJ2-7; d_call: NA; clone_size: NA; cdr3_nt: TGCGCCAGCAGTTCTAGTAGACTTCCCTACGAGCAGTACTTC; cdr3_aa: CASSSSRLPYEQYF
v_call: TRBV4-3; j_call: TRBJ2-3; d_call: NA; clone_size: few; cdr3_nt: TGCGCCAGCAGCCAAGTGGGGCGGGGAAAAGCCACAGATACGCAGTATTTT; cdr3_aa: CASSQVGRGKATDTQYF
v_call: TRBV9; j_call: TRBJ2-1; d_call: NA; clone_size: NA; cdr3_nt: TGTGCCAGCAGCGCGGGAGTAGGTGAGCAGTTCTTC; cdr3_aa: CASSAGVGEQFF
v_call: TRBV7-2; j_call: TRBJ1-1; d_call: TRBD1; clone_size: NA; cdr3_nt: TGTGCCAGCAGCCCGAGGGACAGGGGGGCCACTGAAGCTTTCTTT; cdr3_aa: CASSPRDRGATEAFF
v_call: TRBV5-4; j_call: TRBJ1-1; d_call: NA; clone_size: once; cdr3_nt: TGTGCCAGCAGCTCTACAGGCACTGAAGCTTTCTTT; cdr3_aa: CASSSTGTEAFF
v_call: TRBV5-1; j_call: TRBJ2-1; d_call: TRBD2; clone_size: NA; cdr3_nt: TGCGCCAGCAGCTTGGCCACTAGCGGGAGATACAATGAGCAGTTCTTC; cdr3_aa: CASSLATSGRYNEQFF
v_call: TRBV6-6; j_call: TRBJ1-1; d_call: NA; clone_size: NA; cdr3_nt: TGTGCCAGCAGTCCTTACATCGGCGGCTCGAACACTGAAGCTTTCTTT; cdr3_aa: CASSPYIGGSNTEAFF
v_call: TRBV27; j_call: TRBJ2-7; d_call: NA; clone_size: NA; cdr3_nt: TGTGCCAGCAGTTTAAACAGGGTCGACGAGCAGTACTTC; cdr3_aa: CASSLNRVDEQYF
v_call: TRBV5-6; j_call: TRBJ2-3; d_call: TRBD2; clone_size: NA; cdr3_nt: TGTGCCAGCAGCCCCCCGGGGACTAGCGCCTCAGATACGCAGTATTTT; cdr3_aa: CASSPPGTSASDTQYF
v_call: TRBV30; j_call: TRBJ1-1; d_call: NA; clone_size: NA; cdr3_nt: TGTGCCTGGAGTTACGGGCCTGAAGCTTTCTTT; cdr3_aa: CAWSYGPEAFF
v_call: TRBV20-1; j_call: TRBJ1-1; d_call: NA; clone_size: few; cdr3_nt: TGCAGTGTTCCGGACTACACTGAAGCTTTCTTT; cdr3_aa: CSVPDYTEAFF
v_call: TRBV21-1; j_call: TRBJ2-7; d_call: NA; clone_size: NA; cdr3_nt: TGTGCCAGCAGCAAGCATCCCTATGGTGGGACAGGGGGATACGAGCAGTACTTC; cdr3_aa: CASSKHPYGGTGGYEQYF
v_call: TRBV2; j_call: TRBJ1-4; d_call: NA; clone_size: once; cdr3_nt: TGTGCCACACACAGGGATTTCGGTGAAAAACTGTTTTTT; cdr3_aa: CATHRDFGEKLFF
v_call: TRBV5-1; j_call: TRBJ2-3; d_call: TRBD1; clone_size: once; cdr3_nt: TGCGCCAGCAGCCGGTTAGGAGTACTATCCGGGACAGGCACAGATACGCAGTATTTT; cdr3_aa: CASSRLGVLSGTGTDTQYF
v_call: TRBV29-1; j_call: TRBJ2-7; d_call: TRBD2; clone_size: NA; cdr3_nt: TGCAGCGTTGAAGAGACTAGCGGGATAACCGAGCAGTACTTC; cdr3_aa: CSVEETSGITEQYF
v_call: TRBV5-5; j_call: TRBJ2-7; d_call: TRBD1; clone_size: NA; cdr3_nt: TGTGCCAGCAGCTTGGCACTTCCTGGGACAGTTAGCTCCTACGAGCAGTACTTC; cdr3_aa: CASSLALPGTVSSYEQYF
v_call: TRBV7-8; j_call: TRBJ2-3; d_call: NA; clone_size: NA; cdr3_nt: TGTGCCAGCAGCTTCAGGCCCCGCACAGATACGCAGTATTTT; cdr3_aa: CASSFRPRTDTQYF
v_call: TRBV5-4; j_call: TRBJ2-2; d_call: TRBD1; clone_size: few; cdr3_nt: TGTGCCAGTGGACAGGGGGCCGGGACCGGGGAGCTGTTTTTT; cdr3_aa: CASGQGAGTGELFF